These 2 T cell receptor beta chains originate from one sample sequenced in a study of cytomegalovirus exposure and HLA in healthy donors. The PCR employed 60 Vbeta primers together with 13 Jbeta primers. Measured with immunoSEQ multiplex PCR; TCRdb has only the in-frame clones, and not every one. The sample lists some 95,000 clones; 78% were seen once. Sequencing was performed on PBMCs. The receptor set was obtained from a woman in her thirties or forties in good health and CMV-seropositive.

The chain has TRBV19 and TRBJ2-5, with 8 bases identical to TRBD1. Trimming took 5 bases from V and 6 from J; bases not matched to a gene: 8. This CDR3 is built from 14 residues. Germline CDR1 reads LNHDA; CDR2 reads SQIVND (reference sequence). The CDR3 protein is CASSPQGAVKTQYF. The DNA for the CDR3 is TGTGCCAGTAGTCCCCAGGGGGCTGTGAAGACCCAGTACTTC.

V gene TRBV28 combines with J gene TRBJ2-1; 9 bases line up with TRBD2. The CDR3 extends over 16 amino acids. The germline gives CDR1 MDHEN, CDR2 SYDVKM. Germline trimming cut 2 bases from V and 8 bases from J; bases unmatched to any gene: 10. The CDR3 DNA sequence: TGTGCCAGCAGTTTAGGCGGGAGGGAGACTGGGGATGAGCAGTTCTTC. Translating it yields CASSLGGRETGDEQFF.